The source of this TCR beta chain is a study of graft-versus-host responses after intestinal transplantation. Overall study: Recipients were all induced with anti-thymocyte globulin, then given tacrolimus and steroids for approximately 3 years.

The data were produced by immunoSEQ multiplex PCR, yet TCRdb's version contains in-frame clones alone and is incomplete. The profile shows 75,000 to 95,000 clones, 80% to 95% of them singletons. On this clone: The antigen is not known.

Germline CDR1 reads SEHNR; CDR2 reads FQNEAQ (reference sequence). Unmatched junction bases numbered 4, after V lost 2 bases and J lost 2 bases. This CDR3 has 16 amino acids. The TCR sequence derives from a human donor who was the organ donor for an intestinal transplant. This sample comprised unstimulated CD4+ T cells sorted from spleen or lymph node cells, obtained before transplant. V usage is TRBV7-9 and J usage is TRBJ2-3; the match to TRBD2 covers 10 bases. DNA for the CDR3: TGTGCCAGCAGCTTAATAGGGACTAGCGCCACAGATACGCAGTATTTT. Translated, it gives CASSLIGTSATDTQYF.